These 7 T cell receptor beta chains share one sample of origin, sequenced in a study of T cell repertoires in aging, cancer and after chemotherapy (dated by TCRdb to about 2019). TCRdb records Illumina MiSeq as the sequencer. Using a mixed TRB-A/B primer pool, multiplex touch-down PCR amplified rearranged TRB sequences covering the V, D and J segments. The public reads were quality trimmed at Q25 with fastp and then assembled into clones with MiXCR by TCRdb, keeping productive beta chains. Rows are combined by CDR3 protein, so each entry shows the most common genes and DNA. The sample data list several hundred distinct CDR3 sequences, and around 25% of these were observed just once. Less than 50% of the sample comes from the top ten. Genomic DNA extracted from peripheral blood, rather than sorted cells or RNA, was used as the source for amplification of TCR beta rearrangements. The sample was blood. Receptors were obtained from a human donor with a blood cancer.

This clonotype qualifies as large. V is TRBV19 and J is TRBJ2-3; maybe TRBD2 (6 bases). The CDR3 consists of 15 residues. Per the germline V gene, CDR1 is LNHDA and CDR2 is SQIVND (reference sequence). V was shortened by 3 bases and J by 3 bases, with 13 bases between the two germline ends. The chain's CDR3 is CASSIFGRETDTQYF. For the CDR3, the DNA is TGTGCCAGTAGTATTTTCGGGAGAGAAACAGATACGCAGTATTTT.

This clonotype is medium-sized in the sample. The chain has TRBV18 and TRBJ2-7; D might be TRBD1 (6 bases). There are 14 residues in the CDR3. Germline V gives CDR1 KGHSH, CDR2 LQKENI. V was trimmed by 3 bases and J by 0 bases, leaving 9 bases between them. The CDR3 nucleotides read TGTGCCAGCTCACCGGCCAGGGGCTCCTACGAGCAGTACTTC. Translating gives CASSPARGSYEQYF. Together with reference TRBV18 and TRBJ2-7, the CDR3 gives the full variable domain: NAGVMQNPRHLVRRRGQEARLRCSPMKGHSHVYWYRQLPEEGLKFMVYLQKENIIDESGMPKERFSAEFPKEGPSILRIQQVVRGDSAAYFCASSPARGSYEQYFGPGTRLTVT.

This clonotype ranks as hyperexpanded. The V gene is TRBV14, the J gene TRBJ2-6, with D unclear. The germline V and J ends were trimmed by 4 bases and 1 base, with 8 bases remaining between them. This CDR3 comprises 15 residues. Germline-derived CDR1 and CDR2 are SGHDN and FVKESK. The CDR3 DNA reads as TGTGCCAGCAGCCCTCGTAGATCTGGGGCCAACGTCCTGACTTTC. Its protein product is CASSPRRSGANVLTF.

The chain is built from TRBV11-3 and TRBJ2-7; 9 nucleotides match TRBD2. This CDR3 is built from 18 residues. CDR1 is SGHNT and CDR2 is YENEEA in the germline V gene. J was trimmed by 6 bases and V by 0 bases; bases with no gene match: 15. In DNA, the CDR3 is TGTGCCAGCAGCTTAGATCCTGGATGGCTAGCGGGATTTGCCGAGCAGTACTTC. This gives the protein CASSLDPGWLAGFAEQYF.

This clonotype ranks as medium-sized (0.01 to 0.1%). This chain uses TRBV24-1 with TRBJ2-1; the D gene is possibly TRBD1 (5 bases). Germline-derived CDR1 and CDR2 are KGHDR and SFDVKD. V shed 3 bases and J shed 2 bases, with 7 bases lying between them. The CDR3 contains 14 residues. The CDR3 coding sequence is TGTGCCACCAGTGATCCGACAGCCTACAATGAGCAGTTCTTC. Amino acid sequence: CATSDPTAYNEQFF.

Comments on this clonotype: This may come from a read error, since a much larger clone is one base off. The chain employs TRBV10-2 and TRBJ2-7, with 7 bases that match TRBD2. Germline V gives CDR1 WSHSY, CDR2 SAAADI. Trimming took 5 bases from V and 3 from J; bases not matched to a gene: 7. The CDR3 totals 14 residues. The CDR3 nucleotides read TGCGCCAGCAGTTTAGCGGGCGTTCTCTACGAGCAGTACTTC. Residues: CASSLAGVLYEQYF.

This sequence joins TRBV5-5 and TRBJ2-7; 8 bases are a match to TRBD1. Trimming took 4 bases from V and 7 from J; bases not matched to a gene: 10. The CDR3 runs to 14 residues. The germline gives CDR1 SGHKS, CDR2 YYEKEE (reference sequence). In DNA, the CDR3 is TGTGCCAGCAGCATAGCAGGGGGCACGGGTGAGCAGTACTTC. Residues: CASSIAGGTGEQYF.